Each of the 13 T cell receptor beta chains below was sequenced from the same sample in a study of T cell changes during pregnancy in multiple sclerosis. This table comes from immunoSEQ multiplex PCR, and its TCRdb copy is limited to in-frame clones, with some not included. The table has 40,000 or so clones, 90% seen once. The specimen was CD4+ T cells from peripheral blood mononuclear cells, collected in the first trimester of pregnancy. These receptors were collected from a female donor in good health, enrolled as a control in a pregnancy study.

The chain is built from TRBV6-6 and TRBJ2-7; D may be TRBD1 (6 bases). The CDR3 is 14 amino acids. The ends were cut back, 2 bases at V and 3 bases at J, with 11 bases in the middle. Germline V gene data show CDR1 as MNHNY and CDR2 as SVGAGI (reference sequence). The CDR3 is CASSYGRGNYEQYF. The CDR3 DNA is TGTGCCAGCAGTTACGGAAGGGGGAACTACGAGCAGTACTTC.

J is TRBJ1-2 and V is TRBV7-2; 10 bases match TRBD1. The V and J ends lost 5 bases and 4 bases, in that order; junction bases with no gene match: 7. The length of the CDR3 is 15 residues. The germline CDR1 and CDR2 sequences are SGHTA and FQGNSA. The CDR3 loop is CASSPGTGASYGYTF. DNA of the CDR3: TGTGCCAGCAGCCCGGGGACAGGGGCATCCTATGGCTACACCTTC.

The chain combines TRBV5-4 with TRBJ1-1; possible D gene TRBD1, 5 bases. V was cut by 4 bases and J by 4 bases, with 11 bases left in between. The CDR3 extends over 13 amino acids. Germline V lookup: CDR1 SGHNT, CDR2 YYREEE (reference sequence). CDR3 residues: CASSLAQGTEAFF. The DNA for the CDR3 is TGTGCCAGCAGCCTGGCTCAGGGCACTGAAGCTTTCTTT.

The rearrangement uses TRBV5-1 and TRBJ1-4; tentatively, D is TRBD1 (5 bases). The germline V and J ends were trimmed by 5 bases and 1 base, with 12 bases remaining between them. CDR1 is SGHRS, CDR2 YFSETQ, per germline. The CDR3 is 15 amino acids. The CDR3 spells CASSLNQGTNEKLFF. The CDR3 DNA reads TGCGCCAGCAGTCTTAATCAGGGAACTAATGAAAAACTGTTTTTT.

The chain uses TRBV4-3 and TRBJ2-1; 7 bases agree with TRBD1. Trimming cost V 2 bases and J 7 bases; bases outside gene matches: 8. Germline loops: CDR1 LGHNA, CDR2 YSLEER. The CDR3 length is 15 residues. The CDR3 DNA is TGCGCCAGCAGCCAATTACAGGGGTACGAAAATGAGCAGTTCTTC. Its protein is CASSQLQGYENEQFF.

The rearrangement joins TRBV27 to TRBJ1-1; no clear D gene. Germline assignment: CDR1 MNHEY and CDR2 SMNVEV (reference sequence). This CDR3 has 14 amino acids. Trimming took 5 bases from V and 3 from J, leaving 13 bases between them. The CDR3 coding sequence is TGTGCCAGCAGTCCCTGGGCCAGAGACACTGAAGCTTTCTTT. This translates into CASSPWARDTEAFF.

This chain uses TRBV5-8 with TRBJ2-6; TRBD2 matches at 12 bases. CDR1 SGHTS and CDR2 YDEGEE come from the germline V gene. This CDR3 has 20 residues. The V and J ends lost 2 bases and 0 bases, in that order; junction bases with no gene match: 9. CDR3 nucleotide sequence: TGTGCCAGCAGCTTTCTGGTCTCTAGCGGGGGGGCCTCTGGGGCCAACGTCCTGACTTTC. As protein: CASSFLVSSGGASGANVLTF.

The CDR3 protein is CASSLTGGPLSGANVLTF. The CDR3 bases are TGTGCCAGCAGCCTTACAGGGGGACCCCTCTCTGGGGCCAACGTCCTGACTTTC. V and J are TRBV2 and TRBJ2-6; 8 nucleotides align to TRBD1. This CDR3 has 18 amino acids. The junction had 10 bases not matched to a gene; V was cut back by 6 bases and J by 0 bases. Germline CDR1 and CDR2: SNHLY and FYNNEI.

The rearrangement joins TRBV7-9 to TRBJ2-3, with a possible D match to TRBD2 (6 bases). V lost 11 bases and J 5 bases, leaving 26 bases between the germline ends. Germline CDR1 SEHNR, CDR2 FQNEAQ (reference sequence). The CDR3 length is 16 residues. For the CDR3, the DNA is TGTGCCTCTGGTCGGGGTAGCGGCGGAATAAAAGATACGCAGTATTTT. It encodes CASGRGSGGIKDTQYF.

This sequence joins TRBV12-5 and TRBJ1-1; the D is unclear. This CDR3 region has 14 residues. V lost 10 bases, J lost 0 bases, and 15 bases lay in between. Germline V gives CDR1 LGHNT, CDR2 FRNRAP. The CDR3 DNA sequence: TGTGCTACTACCGGGGTAATGATGAACACTGAAGCTTTCTTT. Amino acids: CATTGVMMNTEAFF. Using reference TRBV12-5 and TRBJ1-1 for the parts outside the CDR3, the full variable domain is DARVTQTPRHKVTEMGQEVTMRCQPILGHNTVFWYRQTMMQGLELLAYFRNRAPLDDSGMPKDRFSAEMPDATLATLKIQPSEPRDSAVYFCATTGVMMNTEAFFGQGTRLTVV.

The J gene is TRBJ1-6, the V gene TRBV4-2; D gene unclear. CDR1 and CDR2 (germline): LGHNA, YNFKEQ. Trimming took 3 bases from V and 8 from J, leaving 8 bases between them. This CDR3 is built from 13 residues. The CDR3 sequence is CASSQGRDSPLHF. In DNA form, the CDR3 reads TGTGCCAGCAGCCAGGGTCGGGATTCACCCCTCCACTTT.

This chain uses TRBV7-9 with TRBJ2-5; TRBD1 might be the D (6 bases). This CDR3 has 15 residues. Germline lookup yields CDR1 SEHNR and CDR2 FQNEAQ (reference sequence). Trimming took off 0 bases at V and 2 bases at J, with 10 bases between the two ends. The CDR3 nucleotides read TGTGCCAGCAGCTTAGCGGCAGGGGCTCAAGAGACCCAGTACTTC. It specifies CASSLAAGAQETQYF.

The genes are TRBV28 and TRBJ1-6, with D possibly matching TRBD1 (6 bases). This CDR3 is built from 15 residues. Germline loops: CDR1 MDHEN, CDR2 SYDVKM. With 2 bases removed from V and 10 bases from J, the gap between germline ends came to 15 bases. CDR3 sequence: CASSLLVQGGSPLHF. The DNA for the CDR3 is TGTGCCAGCAGTTTACTCGTACAGGGAGGGTCACCCCTCCACTTT.